Described below is a single TCR beta chain sequence and its context. The CDR3 extends over 16 amino acids. CDR1 is MGHRA and CDR2 is YSYEKL in the germline V gene. With 4 bases clipped from V and 3 bases from J, the junction kept 8 bases outside the gene matches. This sample is drawn from a study of blood T cell repertoires in COVID-19. Produced via immunoSEQ multiplex PCR; TCRdb's table is partial and in-frame only. Seen here are 100,000 or so clones, roughly 95% observed once, and the top ten hold about 4.5%. Sequenced sample: peripheral blood. The rearrangement links TRBV4-1 to TRBJ2-1, with 8 bases matching TRBD2. This receptor was taken from a human donor with active COVID-19. The donor label of this sample is uncertain. The CDR3 here is CASSLVPGTSYNEQFF. The CDR3 DNA follows: TGCGCCAGCAGCCTCGTACCCGGGACTAGCTACAATGAGCAGTTCTTC.